Here is one T cell receptor beta chain with its context. This clonotype was picked up many times. Its antigen is still unknown. Nothing much larger sits one base from this clone, and base qualities are not available. Genomic DNA was used as template for profiling of TCR beta VDJ combinations and CDR3 sequences. TCR repertoire sequencing was run on an Illumina HiSeq 2000. Per the authors' processing: TRBV/TRBJ rearrangement plots, CDR3 size and DJ length profiles, and Simpson's diversity index were used to assess repertoires. The most abundant DNA sequence in the deep sequencing data was defined as the immunodominant clone. CDR3 amino acid sequences were checked for sharing across subjects and were also compared against the VDJdb database and published repertoires. TCRdb passed the public sequencing reads through fastp at Q25 and MiXCR, retaining productive beta sequences. Rows with one shared CDR3 protein collapse into an entry with the most common genes and DNA. The authors' filters were not applied to this entry. Within this sample are 150,000 or so distinct CDR3 sequences, with over 40% of them counted one time only. 3.2% of the sample belongs to the ten largest clones.

The CDR3 contains 13 residues, cysteine and phenylalanine counted. The CDR3 DNA has 39 bases and is translated from base 1. In the germline V gene, CDR1 corresponds to KGHDR and CDR2 to SFDVKD. V lost 3 bases and J lost 5 bases; the stretch between them is 9 bases long. The sample originates from a study of CD8+CD57+ T cells in acquired aplastic anemia listed by TCRdb under 2018. For context, the study as a whole: A mean of 3.2 ug of DNA, ranging from roughly 0.18 to 30 ug, was extracted from sorted CD4+ and CD8+ cells. CD8+CD57+ expansion was defined as a frequency above the mean frequency observed in healthy subjects. The research as a whole found: Around 27 CD8+ CDR3 sequences were found to be shared between patients and controls, but these sequences appeared to be highly expressed in patients and within the immunodominant clones of the patients. CD8+ Simpson's diversity did not differ significantly between patients and healthy controls (P=0.060).

Patients chosen for sequencing had shown expansion of CD8+CD57+ cells by flow cytometry. Severe acquired aplastic anemia was diagnosed in all patients according to International Study of Aplastic Anemia and Agranulocytosis and Camitta criteria. At the time blood was sampled, none of the patients had received any therapy. TCR repertoires of sorted CD4+ and CD8+ blood T cells from severe aplastic anemia patients and healthy subjects were deep-sequenced in the study. Patients were enrolled under clinicaltrials.gov protocols 00001620, 01623167, 00001397, 00071045, 00081523 and 00961064 in the USA. Ficoll-Paque density gradient centrifugation was used to isolate peripheral blood mononuclear cells. Before DNA extraction, CD4+ and CD8+ T cells were sorted by FACS or by magnetic beads.

The sequenced sample was sorted CD4+, CD8+, or CD8+CD57+ T cells (not recorded which) from PBMCs. The rearranged segments are TRBV24-1 and TRBJ1-2, with the D segment identity uncertain. The sequence was obtained from a human donor with aplastic anemia. The CDR3 amino acid sequence is: CATSDPPDYGYTF. The DNA sequence is given as TGTGCCACCAGTGATCCACCCGATTATGGCTACACCTTC.